A single sample gave rise to the 18 T cell receptor beta chains below, sequenced in a study of cytomegalovirus exposure and HLA in healthy donors (TCRdb year 2017). Library prep was done by the immunoSEQ multiplex PCR assay. The multiplex PCR relied on a mix of 60 forward primers for TCR Vbeta segments and 13 reverse primers for TCR Jbeta segments. Entries here come from immuneACCESS through TCRdb and include only in-frame sequences with V and J called. Some clones fail to appear in such tables; in the studies checked, an unresolved V gene covers under half of the shortfall, and the cause of the remainder is unknown. This sample is represented by about 140,000 clones; 77% of them were singletons. The top ten hold 1.1% to 1.5% of the sample. The sequencing input was PBMCs. Receptor source: a woman aged 40-49 years in good health and CMV-seronegative.

The chain uses TRBV10-3 and TRBJ2-2, with TRBD1 matching 9 bases. V gave up 4 bases and J gave up 6 bases; unmatched junction bases: 18. CDR1 ENHRY and CDR2 SYGVKD come from the germline V gene. The CDR3 has 19 residues. The CDR3 spells CAISGGDYADRGAPGELFF. CDR3 bases: TGTGCCATCAGTGGGGGAGATTACGCGGACAGGGGAGCCCCCGGGGAGCTGTTTTTT.

The gene calls are TRBV6-5 and TRBJ2-7; 9 positions match TRBD1. With 6 bases clipped from V and 5 bases from J, the junction kept 11 bases outside the gene matches. Germline V lookup: CDR1 MNHEY, CDR2 SVGAGI. This CDR3 is 15 amino acids long. The CDR3 region is CASSPSPGQGHEQYF. The CDR3 DNA reads TGTGCCAGCAGCCCTTCCCCGGGACAGGGCCACGAGCAGTACTTC.

The chain links TRBV7-9 to TRBJ1-2; TRBD1 matches at 9 bases. The J segment lost 2 bases and the V segment lost 2 bases, leaving 9 bases of the junction unmatched. The CDR3 length is 17 residues. Germline values: CDR1 SEHNR, CDR2 FQNEAQ (reference sequence). The CDR3 coding sequence is TGTGCCAGCAGCTTAAATGTTTTCGGGACAGGGAACTATGGCTACACCTTC. It translates to CASSLNVFGTGNYGYTF.

The chain has TRBV5-4 and TRBJ2-1; TRBD2 is a possible D gene (5 bases). V was trimmed by 4 bases and J by 4 bases, leaving 15 bases between them. From germline, CDR1 is SGHNT and CDR2 YYREEE (reference sequence). CDR3 length: 15 amino acids. The CDR3 region is CASSPDSQMYNEQFF. The CDR3 nucleotides are TGTGCCAGCAGCCCGGACTCCCAGATGTACAATGAGCAGTTCTTC.

This sequence joins TRBV5-6 and TRBJ1-2; 9 bases are a match to TRBD1. The J segment lost 3 bases and the V segment lost 4 bases, leaving 7 bases of the junction unmatched. Germline CDR1 is SGHDT and CDR2 is YYEEEE. This CDR3 is 15 amino acids long. The CDR3 DNA is TGTGCCAGCAGCGACACAGGGGGCTTCCACTATGGCTACACCTTC. It encodes CASSDTGGFHYGYTF.

In its sample, this clone was seen once. This chain uses TRBV5-1 with TRBJ2-1; 9 bases are a match to TRBD1. V lost 0 bases and J lost 2; bases outside the gene matches: 3. CDR1 and CDR2 from the germline V gene are SGHRS and YFSETQ. The CDR3 has 16 amino acids. In DNA form, the CDR3 reads TGCGCCAGCAGCTTGGCCGGACAGGGGACCTACAATGAGCAGTTCTTC. Residues: CASSLAGQGTYNEQFF.

The chain uses TRBV7-8 and TRBJ1-4; D possibly corresponds to TRBD1 (6 bases). V lost 5 bases to trimming and J lost 8 bases, with 21 bases between them. CDR1 is SGHVS, CDR2 FQNEAQ, per germline. The CDR3 runs 16 residues. CDR3 DNA sequence: TGTGCCAGCAGCCGCCGTTGGCAGGGGCCTTGGGAAAAACTGTTTTTT. Translating gives CASSRRWQGPWEKLFF.

The V call is TRBV29-1, the J call TRBJ2-7, with 7 bases aligning to TRBD2. CDR1 is SQVTM, CDR2 ANQGSEA, per germline. The trim removed 8 bases at V and 6 bases at J, leaving 10 bases unmatched. The CDR3 consists of 12 residues. CDR3 in DNA: TGCAGCACCCGTGGGGGGGTAAGCGAGCAGTACTTC. As protein: CSTRGGVSEQYF.

The table lists this clone with a count of one. The chain employs TRBV19 and TRBJ1-5; TRBD1 matches at 7 bases. The CDR3 contains 15 residues. Per germline, CDR1 LNHDA and CDR2 SQIVND (reference sequence). Trimming removed 2 bases from V and 6 bases from J; junction bases left unmatched: 7. The CDR3 protein is CASSIFEGAGQPQHF. The CDR3 DNA is TGTGCCAGTAGTATATTTGAGGGGGCAGGTCAGCCCCAGCATTTT. Looking up the rest from reference TRBV19 and TRBJ1-5 gives the full variable domain: DGGITQSPKYLFRKEGQNVTLSCEQNLNHDAMYWYRQDPGQGLRLIYYSQIVNDFQKGDIAEGYSVSREKKESFPLTVTSAQKNPTAFYLCASSIFEGAGQPQHFGDGTRLSIL.

The rearrangement links TRBV7-7 to TRBJ2-2; D perhaps matches TRBD2 (6 bases). Per the germline V gene, CDR1 is SSHAT and CDR2 is FNYEAQ (reference sequence). This CDR3 has 14 residues. Trimming shortened V by 5 bases and J by 7 bases, and 14 bases separated the two germline ends. CDR3: CASSASTAGGELFF. In DNA form, the CDR3 reads TGTGCCAGCAGCGCCTCGACAGCGGGCGGGGAGCTGTTTTTT.

V is TRBV11-3 and J is TRBJ1-6; possibly TRBD1 for D (6 bases). Trimming shortened V by 5 bases and J by 9 bases, and 29 bases separated the two germline ends. CDR3 size: 19 residues. Germline CDR1 SGHNT, CDR2 YENEEA. Written as DNA, the CDR3 is TGTGCCAGCAGCCAACCCGGGACATGGGGCCGGGGATTGACTTCACCCCTCCACTTT. Its translation: CASSQPGTWGRGLTSPLHF.

This chain links TRBV6-1 with TRBJ1-5; D unresolved. Germline V gene data show CDR1 as MNHNS and CDR2 as SASEGT. CDR3 length equals 13 residues. Between the trimmed V and J ends, which lost 6 bases and 1 base, there was a span of 7 bases. CDR3 bases: TGTGCCAGCAGCCCAGAAAGCAATCAGCCCCAGCATTTT. It translates to CASSPESNQPQHF.

This chain uses TRBV2 with TRBJ1-1; possibly TRBD1 for D (5 bases). Germline loops: CDR1 SNHLY, CDR2 FYNNEI. This CDR3 has 13 residues. V was clipped by 7 bases and J by 7 bases, with 16 bases between them. The CDR3: CASNLRRDFEAFF. In DNA, the CDR3 is TGTGCCAGCAATTTACGGCGGGACTTTGAAGCTTTCTTT.

The chain combines TRBV7-2 with TRBJ2-2; TRBD2 matches at 7 bases. Trimming at V came to 7 bases and at J to 9 bases, leaving 14 bases not matched to a gene. Germline V lookup: CDR1 SGHTA, CDR2 FQGNSA. The CDR3 extends over 15 amino acids. The CDR3 nucleotides read TGTGCCAGCACCAGATTTGGGGGGAGGGTCAGGGAGCTGTTTTTT. The encoded protein is CASTRFGGRVRELFF.

The chain joins TRBV27 to TRBJ2-7; the D gene is possibly TRBD2 (5 bases). CDR3 length: 15 amino acids. In germline, CDR1 is MNHEY, CDR2 SMNVEV (reference sequence). Trimming pared 5 bases from V and 4 bases from J, leaving 18 bases between. CDR3 amino acids: CASSMNSAPGYEQYF. The CDR3 DNA follows: TGTGCCAGCAGTATGAATAGCGCCCCGGGGTACGAGCAGTACTTC.

This chain joins TRBV19 and TRBJ2-1, with 8 bases aligning to TRBD2. This CDR3 spans 14 amino acids. Germline V gives CDR1 LNHDA, CDR2 SQIVND (reference sequence). Trimming took 10 bases from V and 2 from J; bases not matched to a gene: 7. The CDR3 nucleotides read TGTGCCACCGGACTAGCCCTGACCTACAATGAGCAGTTCTTC. It specifies CATGLALTYNEQFF.

The V call is TRBV18, the J call TRBJ2-2; 7 nucleotides line up with TRBD1. Trimming cost V 2 bases and J 5 bases; bases outside gene matches: 5. The germline V gene encodes CDR1 KGHSH and CDR2 LQKENI. The CDR3 extends over 15 amino acids. CDR3 sequence (DNA): TGTGCCAGCTCACCAACAGGGGAAGGGACCGGGGAGCTGTTTTTT. This sequence encodes CASSPTGEGTGELFF. Full variable domain (remainder filled in from reference TRBV18 and TRBJ2-2): NAGVMQNPRHLVRRRGQEARLRCSPMKGHSHVYWYRQLPEEGLKFMVYLQKENIIDESGMPKERFSAEFPKEGPSILRIQQVVRGDSAAYFCASSPTGEGTGELFFGEGSRLTVL.

The J gene is TRBJ2-3, the V gene TRBV27, with a weak D call TRBD2 (6 bases). Germline-derived CDR1 and CDR2 are MNHEY and SMNVEV (reference sequence). Trimming stripped 5 bases from V and 11 bases from J, with 20 bases between. The CDR3 loop spans 14 amino acids. This CDR3 is CASSTTIGLSGQYF. As DNA, the CDR3 is TGTGCCAGCAGTACGACTATCGGACTAAGTGGGCAGTATTTT.